This T cell receptor (beta chain) is from a study of blood T cell repertoires in COVID-19 (dated by TCRdb to about 2020). For the wider study: The collaborator samples originated in the United States, Italy and Spain and spanned the acute and convalescent phases of COVID-19. Samples were obtained from the ongoing ImmuneRACE study (first 160 participants) and from about 1,300 subjects provided by 6 global collaborators. Where available, HLA class I and class II types were taken from metadata supplied by the sample provider and were not determined by assay-based typing. Subjects who had been exposed to COVID-19, were actively infected with it, or had recovered from it provided the deeply sampled blood TCRbeta repertoires that made up the dataset. The repertoires were released in a freely available public database intended as a resource for research on the immune response to SARS-CoV-2. The prospective study material was composed of cDNA or gDNA derived from T cells, B-cell-depleted T cells, or PBMCs. A de-identified subject ID, COVID-19 status, age in years and sex were almost always included in the sample metadata. Findings and caveats that apply to the study as a whole: The quantity of clinical and demographic metadata differed by source and by participant and was supplied without curation.

The immunoSEQ Assay, a bias-controlled multiplex PCR, was used to amplify TCRbeta CDR3 regions from genomic DNA. Per the original workflow: The number of nucleated cells in each sample was estimated by amplification of reference gene primers within the assay. Sequence reads were collapsed and filtered to measure the absolute abundance of every unique TCRbeta CDR3 rearrangement. For each sample, productive Simpson clonality was calculated as the square root of Simpson's diversity index across productive rearrangements. Drawn from immuneACCESS, this table holds only the in-frame rearrangements with V and J called that TCRdb kept. Clones are partly lost; checked studies trace under half to an unresolved V gene and leave the rest unexplained. D and trimming come from the DNA, and the V and J calls and clone size come from that table. Present in this sample are 490,000 or so clones, approximately 86% of which were seen just once. The leading ten clones occupy roughly 8% of the sample.

In the case of this clone: Which antigen it targets is not known. No base qualities exist here, and no much larger clone lies one base off it.

V sheds 0 bases and J sheds 0 bases, leaving 9 bases between their ends. Per the germline V gene, SGHNT is the CDR1 and YENEEA is the CDR2. The CDR3 spans 16 residues, from the cysteine through the phenylalanine. Of the read, only the CDR3 DNA is kept; its 48 bases are in frame from base 1. Enrolling through a virtual design, the prospective study's participants ranged in age from roughly 18 to 89 years and lived across more than 20 United States geographic areas. In the prospective study, cohorts were assigned on the basis of participant-reported clinical history obtained from a screening survey and a study questionnaire. Recovered participants in ImmuneRACE Cohort 3 were defined as having two consecutive negative NP/OP PCR tests, clearance from a healthcare professional, or resolution of symptoms. Each participant in the prospective study had whole blood, serum and a nasopharyngeal or oropharyngeal swab collected by mobile phlebotomists. Prospective study participants could optionally give additional blood draws and questionnaires over an approximately 2-month period. Blood samples from the prospective study were shipped frozen or at room temperature prior to DNA extraction.

This receptor was taken from a woman aged 55-75 years who had recovered from COVID-19. The rearranged chain carries TRBV11-3 and TRBJ1-3, with the identity of the D gene unclear. The sample consisted of PBMCs or T cells enriched from blood (not recorded which). The CDR3 region: CASSLDVISSGNTIYF. The DNA sequence follows: TGTGCCAGCAGCTTAGATGTAATTAGCTCTGGAAACACCATATATTTT.